This T cell receptor (beta chain) came from a study of control samples from healthy donors and cancer patients. Sequencing used immunoSEQ multiplex PCR; TCRdb keeps in-frame clones, though not all of them. The data show about 120,000 clones, with approximately 88% seen just once and under 40% held by the top ten. The source material was blood. This sequence was found in a man aged 45-60 years in good health.

The CDR3 loop reads CASKIRDQRGGETQYF. CDR3 coding DNA: TGTGCCAGTAAAATCAGGGACCAGAGGGGTGGTGAGACCCAGTACTTC. V usage is TRBV19 and J usage is TRBJ2-5; D possibly uses TRBD1 or TRBD2 (5 bases each). The V gene lost 7 bases and the J gene lost 5 bases, with 23 bases spanning the gap. CDR1 and CDR2 (germline): LNHDA, SQIVND (reference sequence). This CDR3 is built from 16 residues.